Reported below is one T cell receptor (beta chain). These data come from a study of blood T cell repertoires in COVID-19. There are 15 residues in the CDR3. CDR1 and CDR2 (germline): MDHEN, SYDVKM. Trimming took 5 bases from V and 6 from J; bases not matched to a gene: 11. The method was immunoSEQ multiplex PCR; TCRdb's version includes in-frame clones alone and lacks a portion of them. Here the sample spans approximately 530,000 clones, roughly nine tenths being singletons. The TCR comes from a woman between 50 and 59 years old with COVID-19, enrolled during active disease. The chain employs TRBV28 and TRBJ2-7; TRBD1 agrees at 9 bases. Sequencing was carried out using peripheral blood. The CDR3 loop reads CASSTTGGASREQYF. In DNA form, the CDR3 reads TGTGCCAGCAGTACAACAGGGGGCGCGAGTCGCGAGCAGTACTTC.